This T cell receptor (beta chain) was sequenced in a study of Graves' ophthalmopathy and Graves' hyperthyroidism. Findings and limits, study-wide: As the model predicted ophthalmopathy progression, it achieved a sensitivity of 70% to 71% and a specificity of approximately 72%. Blood shared most expanded thyroid clonotypes above 0.001 frequency. With just under 90% sensitivity and 70% to 82% specificity, a 13-signature model separated ophthalmopathy from stable hyperthyroidism.

As to this clonotype: Its specificity is unknown.

RNA transcripts provided the template for amplifying TCR beta CDR3 regions. Amplification began with first-round RT-PCR using HTBI primers, then second-round multiplex PCR was performed. TCRdb redid the calling of the multiplex PCR reads with MiXCR, one entry per CDR3 protein. The sample records 650,000 to 800,000 distinct CDR3 sequences, just over 40% being singletons. A diagnosis was made from clinical symptoms together with serum thyroxine, TRAb, thyroid ultrasound and orbital computed tomography. The germline V gene has CDR1 PRHDT and CDR2 FYEKMQ (reference sequence). V was clipped by 5 bases and J by 8 bases, with 12 bases between them. This CDR3 is built from 12 residues.

The material sequenced was peripheral blood. V is TRBV13 and J is TRBJ1-2; a possible D gene is TRBD1 (6 bases). The source of this sequence is an adult man with Graves' ophthalmopathy. CDR3 in amino acids: CASSATGLGYTF. The CDR3 DNA follows: TGTGCCAGCAGCGCCACAGGGTTAGGCTACACCTTC.